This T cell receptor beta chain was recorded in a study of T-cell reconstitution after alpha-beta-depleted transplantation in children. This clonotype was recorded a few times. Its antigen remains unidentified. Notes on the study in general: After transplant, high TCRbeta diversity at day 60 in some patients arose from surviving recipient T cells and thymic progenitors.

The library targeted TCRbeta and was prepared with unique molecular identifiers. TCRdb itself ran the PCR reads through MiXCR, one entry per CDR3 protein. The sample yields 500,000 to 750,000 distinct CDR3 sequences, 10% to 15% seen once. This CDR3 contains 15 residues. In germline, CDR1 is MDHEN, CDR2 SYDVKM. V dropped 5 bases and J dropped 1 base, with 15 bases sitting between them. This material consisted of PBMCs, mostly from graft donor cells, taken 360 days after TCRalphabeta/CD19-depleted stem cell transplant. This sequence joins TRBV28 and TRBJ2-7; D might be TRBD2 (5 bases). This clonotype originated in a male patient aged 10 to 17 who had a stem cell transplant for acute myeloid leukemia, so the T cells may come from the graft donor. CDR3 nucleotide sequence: TGTGCCAGCAGTCCCGGACGGGGAACATCCTACGAGCAGTACTTC. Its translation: CASSPGRGTSYEQYF. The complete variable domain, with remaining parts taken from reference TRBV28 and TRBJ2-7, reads DVKVTQSSRYLVKRTGEKVFLECVQDMDHENMFWYRQDPGLGLRLIYFSYDVKMKEKGDIPEGYSVSREKKERFSLILESASTNQTSMYLCASSPGRGTSYEQYFGPGTRLTVT.